Below, 16 T cell receptor beta chains from the same sample are listed, as sequenced in a study of cytomegalovirus exposure and HLA in healthy donors. Primers for the PCR totalled 60 Vbeta and 13 Jbeta. The repertoire was sequenced with immunoSEQ multiplex PCR; TCRdb's copy has only in-frame clones and lacks some. The data hold just over 200,000 clones, with approximately 79% observed a single time. The material sequenced was PBMCs. These receptors came from a man over 45 in good health and CMV-seronegative.

The CDR3 loop reads CATTGGGSYEQYF. For the CDR3, the DNA is TGTGCCACAACAGGGGGAGGCTCCTACGAGCAGTACTTC. The V and J genes are TRBV30 and TRBJ2-5; 8 nucleotides agree with TRBD1. The J call may be mistaken, given a closer DNA end match to TRBJ2-7. CDR3 size: 13 residues. Germline loops: CDR1 GTSNPN, CDR2 SVGIG (reference sequence).

This rearrangement joins TRBV6-4 to TRBJ2-1; tentative D call: TRBD2 (5 bases). Per the germline V gene, CDR1 is MRHNA and CDR2 is SNTAGT. The germline V and J ends were trimmed by 6 bases and 9 bases, with 18 bases remaining between them. The CDR3 loop spans 14 amino acids. CDR3 DNA sequence: TGTGCCAGCAGAGTAGCCGGAGGTGATGGTGAGCAGTTCTTC. Its protein product is CASRVAGGDGEQFF.

The V gene is TRBV2, the J gene TRBJ1-2, with 8 positions matching TRBD1. This CDR3 contains 14 residues. Germline assignment: CDR1 SNHLY and CDR2 FYNNEI. The junction had 9 bases not matched to a gene; V was cut back by 5 bases and J by 7 bases. CDR3 bases: TGTGCCAGCAGTTCGGGACAGGCGTTTGGTGGCTACACCTTC. The encoded protein is CASSSGQAFGGYTF.

V usage is TRBV4-2 and J usage is TRBJ2-1; 14 bases line up with TRBD2. There are 17 residues in the CDR3. V was clipped by 3 bases and J by 5 bases; unmatched bases: 6. The germline V gene has CDR1 LGHNA and CDR2 YNFKEQ. This chain's CDR3 is CASSQGLAGASNNEQFF. DNA for the CDR3: TGTGCCAGCAGCCAGGGACTAGCGGGAGCTTCCAACAATGAGCAGTTCTTC.

The chain links TRBV5-1 to TRBJ2-1, with D maybe TRBD2 (6 bases). This CDR3 has 16 amino acids. The germline CDR1 and CDR2 sequences are SGHRS and YFSETQ. Deletions cut 2 bases from V and 7 bases from J, with 19 bases between. CDR3 nucleotides: TGCGCCAGCAGCTTCACCTACTCGGGAGTAGGGAATGAGCAGTTCTTC. Its protein is CASSFTYSGVGNEQFF.

CDR3 protein: CASSLVIDSGANVLTF. DNA of the CDR3: TGTGCCAGCAGTTTAGTTATAGACTCTGGGGCCAACGTCCTGACTTTC. The chain combines TRBV27 with TRBJ2-6; D uncertain. The germline gives CDR1 MNHEY, CDR2 SMNVEV (reference sequence). The germline V and J ends were trimmed by 2 bases and 0 bases, with 8 bases remaining between them. The CDR3 runs 16 residues.

CDR3 region: CASSPGGLAGVETQYF. CDR3 sequence (DNA): TGTGCCAGCAGCCCTGGGGGCTTAGCGGGAGTAGAGACCCAGTACTTC. The chain links TRBV9 to TRBJ2-5; 9 bases are shared with TRBD2. The CDR3 covers 16 residues. The V segment lost 4 bases and the J segment 4 bases; nucleotides outside the gene matches: 11. Germline assignment: CDR1 SGDLS and CDR2 YYNGEE.

V gene TRBV27 combines with J gene TRBJ2-1; D might be TRBD2 (6 bases). The CDR3 covers 13 residues. V lost 8 bases, J lost 6 bases, and 14 bases lay in between. Germline V gene sequence: CDR1 MNHEY, CDR2 SMNVEV (reference sequence). As DNA, the CDR3 is TGTGCCAGCTCCCCGGGGGACGGCAATGAGCAGTTCTTC. The encoded protein is CASSPGDGNEQFF.

This sequence joins TRBV28 and TRBJ2-7, with TRBD1 identical over 8 bases. The CDR3 covers 15 residues. CDR1 and CDR2 (germline): MDHEN, SYDVKM. Trimming removed 4 bases from V and 0 bases from J; junction bases left unmatched: 5. CDR3 nucleotides: TGTGCCAGCAGTTCTAGACAGGGGAGCTCCTACGAGCAGTACTTC. It specifies CASSSRQGSSYEQYF. The complete variable domain, with remaining parts taken from reference TRBV28 and TRBJ2-7, reads DVKVTQSSRYLVKRTGEKVFLECVQDMDHENMFWYRQDPGLGLRLIYFSYDVKMKEKGDIPEGYSVSREKKERFSLILESASTNQTSMYLCASSSRQGSSYEQYFGPGTRLTVT.

The V gene is TRBV7-9, the J gene TRBJ2-1; a weak D match, TRBD2 (6 bases). V was shortened by 0 bases and J by 5 bases, with 17 bases between the two germline ends. This CDR3 comprises 17 residues. Germline V gene lookup returns CDR1 SEHNR and CDR2 FQNEAQ (reference sequence). The CDR3: CASSLAGGRPTDNEQFF. CDR3 nucleotide sequence: TGTGCCAGCAGCTTAGCCGGGGGACGCCCGACCGACAATGAGCAGTTCTTC.

V and J are TRBV23-1 and TRBJ2-7, with D tentatively TRBD1 (6 bases). TRBV23-1 carries the ORF label, with uncertain function. Trimming pared 4 bases from V and 5 bases from J, leaving 18 bases between. The CDR3 has 15 amino acids. The CDR3 sequence: CASSPNVTGKNEQYF. CDR3 sequence (DNA): TGCGCCAGCAGTCCCAACGTAACAGGGAAAAACGAGCAGTACTTC.

This chain connects TRBV28 to TRBJ1-2; D gene ambiguous. Trimming took 6 bases from V and 2 from J, leaving 7 bases between them. The CDR3 consists of 12 residues. Germline V gene data show CDR1 as MDHEN and CDR2 as SYDVKM. The CDR3 loop reads CASRRENYGYTF. Written as DNA, the CDR3 is TGTGCCAGCAGGAGGGAGAACTATGGCTACACCTTC.

V and J are TRBV5-1 and TRBJ2-1, with TRBD2 matching over 8 bases. Unmatched junction bases numbered 4, after V lost 2 bases and J lost 0 bases. The germline V gene has CDR1 SGHRS and CDR2 YFSETQ. This CDR3 is 16 amino acids long. CDR3 bases: TGCGCCAGCAGCTTTTTAGCGGGGAGCTCCTACAATGAGCAGTTCTTC. It encodes CASSFLAGSSYNEQFF.

Of note for this clone: An end of the junction does not agree with germline; a read error may underlie this. The V and J genes are TRBV7-7 and TRBJ2-1, with D uncertain. Germline V gives CDR1 SSHAT, CDR2 FNYEAQ (reference sequence). There are 13 residues in the CDR3. CDR3 in amino acids: CASSLKRATEQFF. CDR3 sequence (DNA): TGTGCTAGCAGCTTAAAACGAGCGACTGAGCAGTTCTTC. The whole variable domain, filled in from reference TRBV7-7 and TRBJ2-1, reads GAGVSQSPRYKVTKRGQDVTLRCDPISSHATLYWYQQALGQGPEFLTYFNYEAQPDKSGLPSDRFSAERPEGSISTLTIQRTEQRDSAMYRCASSLKRATEQFFGPGTRLTVL.

V and J are TRBV9 and TRBJ1-3, with D unresolved. This CDR3 has 14 amino acids. Germline V gives CDR1 SGDLS, CDR2 YYNGEE. Trimming cost V 3 bases and J 4 bases, with 11 bases left between them. CDR3 coding DNA: TGTGCCAGCAGCGAGGGAGTTTCGGGAAACACCATATATTTT. Protein product: CASSEGVSGNTIYF.

The rearrangement uses TRBV9 and TRBJ2-1, with D perhaps matching TRBD2 (6 bases). There are 14 residues in the CDR3. V dropped 1 base and J dropped 6 bases, with 11 bases sitting between them. Germline assignment: CDR1 SGDLS and CDR2 YYNGEE. CDR3 region: CASSVQGGINEQFF. The CDR3, as DNA: TGTGCCAGCAGCGTACAAGGCGGGATCAATGAGCAGTTCTTC.